The 24 T cell receptor beta chains below were found in one sample sequenced in a study of blood T cell repertoires in COVID-19. The protocol was immunoSEQ multiplex PCR, while the TCRdb copy is restricted to in-frame clones and leaves out a portion. This sample carries more than 200,000 clones, around 86% of them seen once, and the ten largest clones take 7.2%. Sequencing was carried out using PBMCs or T cells enriched from blood (not recorded which). Receptors were obtained from a young man in a cohort exposed to, infected with or recovered from COVID-19 (not recorded which).

This sequence joins TRBV2 and TRBJ1-2, with 7 bases fitting TRBD1. The germline V gene has CDR1 SNHLY and CDR2 FYNNEI. The CDR3 totals 15 residues. After removal of 3 bases from V and 9 bases from J, the junction contained 13 bases not matched to a gene. This CDR3 reads CASSDSTSTGKRYTF. The CDR3 DNA sequence: TGTGCCAGCAGTGATAGCACCTCGACAGGGAAGCGCTACACCTTC.

The J gene is TRBJ2-6, the V gene TRBV27; TRBD1 is a possible D gene (6 bases). V lost 6 bases and J lost 4, with 25 bases in between. This CDR3 spans 19 amino acids. The V gene's germline CDR1 is MNHEY and CDR2 SMNVEV (reference sequence). CDR3: CASSPGLGQRGAGANVLTF. CDR3 in DNA: TGTGCCAGCAGCCCAGGACTCGGACAGAGGGGTGCCGGGGCCAACGTCCTGACTTTC.

The J gene is TRBJ1-1, the V gene TRBV19, with TRBD1 as a possible D gene (5 bases). Between the trimmed V and J ends, which lost 6 bases and 1 base, there was a span of 9 bases. The V gene's germline CDR1 is LNHDA and CDR2 SQIVND (reference sequence). The CDR3 runs to 13 residues. In DNA, the CDR3 is TGTGCCAGTAGGGGGCCTCGGAACACTGAAGCTTTCTTT. Translated, it gives CASRGPRNTEAFF.

The chain employs TRBV5-4 and TRBJ2-2, with 8 bases that match TRBD1. CDR3 length: 15 residues. Germline V CDR1 and CDR2: SGHNT, YYREEE (reference sequence). Trimming took 4 bases from V and 1 from J; bases not matched to a gene: 3. CDR3 region: CASSPGTGNTGELFF. Written as DNA, the CDR3 is TGTGCCAGCAGCCCCGGGACAGGGAACACCGGGGAGCTGTTTTTT.

This chain uses TRBV3-1 (or the pseudogene TRBV3-2) with TRBJ2-3; no reliable D call. The germline V and J ends were trimmed by 1 base and 5 bases, with 13 bases remaining between them. CDR1 LGHDT and CDR2 YNNKEL come from the germline V gene (reference sequence). There are 15 residues in the CDR3. The CDR3 region has the DNA TGTGCCAGCAGCCAAGTAACCCTCGGAGTAGATACGCAGTATTTT. It encodes CASSQVTLGVDTQYF.

The genes are TRBV10-3 and TRBJ2-3; 13 bases align to TRBD2. Germline loops: CDR1 ENHRY, CDR2 SYGVKD. The CDR3 extends over 16 amino acids. With 3 bases clipped from V and 4 bases from J, the junction kept 4 bases outside the gene matches. CDR3: CAISDTSGRAPDTQYF. The CDR3, as DNA: TGTGCCATCAGTGACACTAGCGGGAGGGCCCCAGATACGCAGTATTTT.

The CDR3 nucleotides read TGTGCCAGCAGCCACCTAGCGGGATGGTACGAGCAGTACTTC. Residues: CASSHLAGWYEQYF. The chain has TRBV3-1 (or the pseudogene TRBV3-2) and TRBJ2-7, with 9 bases that match TRBD2. The CDR3 runs 14 residues. V shed 3 bases and J 4 bases; nucleotides not matched to a gene: 4. Germline CDR1 reads LGHDT; CDR2 reads YNNKEL (reference sequence).

The rearrangement links TRBV21-1 to TRBJ2-2; the table's D call, TRBD2, has no DNA check behind it. TRBV21-1 is described as a pseudogene. This CDR3 is 15 amino acids long. The CDR3 DNA reads TGTGCCAGCAGCAGCGAGCGCCAGAACACCGGGGAGCTGTTTTTT. This sequence encodes CASSSERQNTGELFF.

The chain links TRBV7-8 to TRBJ1-6, with 8 bases that match TRBD1. Germline V gene data show CDR1 as SGHVS and CDR2 as FQNEAQ. This CDR3 is built from 18 residues. Trimming at V came to 2 bases and at J to 5 bases, leaving 11 bases not matched to a gene. This CDR3 reads CASSLRTGSLSNNSPLHF. The CDR3 nucleotides are TGTGCCAGCAGCTTAAGGACAGGGTCATTATCCAATAATTCACCCCTCCACTTT. Full variable domain (rest looked up from reference TRBV7-8 and TRBJ1-6): GAGVSQSPRYKVAKRGQDVALRCDPISGHVSLFWYQQALGQGPEFLTYFQNEAQLDKSGLPSDRFFAERPEGSVSTLKIQRTQQEDSAVYLCASSLRTGSLSNNSPLHFGNGTRLTVT.

The CDR3: CASSPRGSGNEQFF. CDR3 sequence (DNA): TGTGCCAGCAGCCCCCGGGGTAGTGGGAATGAGCAGTTCTTC. J is TRBJ2-1 and V is TRBV9; D may be TRBD2 (5 bases). Germline lookup yields CDR1 SGDLS and CDR2 YYNGEE. Deletions cut 4 bases from V and 7 bases from J, with 15 bases between. CDR3 length equals 14 residues.

This clone was recorded once. J is TRBJ2-3 and V is TRBV11-2; 7 bases line up with TRBD1. J lost 4 bases, V lost 6 bases, and 10 bases had no gene match. Germline V gene lookup returns CDR1 SGHAT and CDR2 FQNNGV. The CDR3 contains 15 residues. CDR3 bases: TGTGCCAGCAGTCCCCCGGGGCAGGGGGCAGATACGCAGTATTTT. It translates to CASSPPGQGADTQYF.

This clone was counted a few times. The chain uses TRBV6-4 and TRBJ2-1; perhaps TRBD2 as D (6 bases). V was pared by 4 bases and J by 4 bases, with 17 bases between. This CDR3 comprises 16 residues. Per germline, CDR1 MRHNA and CDR2 SNTAGT. The CDR3: CASSATTGGGYNEQFF. CDR3 coding DNA: TGTGCCAGCAGTGCAACGACTGGGGGAGGTTACAATGAGCAGTTCTTC.

This chain connects TRBV19 to TRBJ1-2; 8 nucleotides align to TRBD1. The length of the CDR3 is 14 residues. Germline V lookup: CDR1 LNHDA, CDR2 SQIVND (reference sequence). The ends lost 10 bases at V and 0 bases at J; junction bases unmatched: 7. As DNA, the CDR3 is TGTGCCACTACGAGACAGGGGACTAACTATGGCTACACCTTC. Residues: CATTRQGTNYGYTF.

The chain uses TRBV19 and TRBJ2-1; 11 nucleotides agree with TRBD1. Germline CDR1 is LNHDA and CDR2 is SQIVND (reference sequence). The V gene end was trimmed by 4 bases and the J gene end by 2 bases; junction bases not matched to a gene: 4. The CDR3 is made up of 16 amino acids. CDR3 DNA sequence: TGTGCCAGTAGTACGACGGACAGGGGGCCCTACAATGAGCAGTTCTTC. As protein: CASSTTDRGPYNEQFF.

CDR3 DNA: TGTGCCAGCAGTGAAGGTATAACAGCCTCTGGAAACACCATATATTTT. This encodes CASSEGITASGNTIYF. The V gene is TRBV6-1, the J gene TRBJ1-3; D gene unclear. The CDR3 is 16 residues long. Germline V gives CDR1 MNHNS, CDR2 SASEGT. Trimming stripped 1 base from V and 0 bases from J, with 10 bases between.

This chain uses TRBV28 with TRBJ1-6, with TRBD1 matching over 9 bases. In germline, CDR1 is MDHEN, CDR2 SYDVKM. V lost 6 bases, J lost 10 bases, and 16 bases stayed unmatched. The length of the CDR3 is 17 residues. CDR3 amino acids: CASRSSGTGRLRSPLHF. In nucleotides, the CDR3 is TGTGCCAGCAGGAGCTCCGGGACAGGGAGATTGCGATCACCCCTCCACTTT.

The CDR3 bases are TGTGCCAGCAGCTTGGATGAGGGAGTCTATGAGCAGTTCTTC. Its translation is CASSLDEGVYEQFF. The chain employs TRBV5-4 and TRBJ2-1, with D possibly TRBD2 on 5 matching bases. Trimming stripped 0 bases from V and 8 bases from J, with 12 bases between. The CDR3 extends over 14 amino acids. CDR1 and CDR2 from the germline V gene are SGHNT and YYREEE (reference sequence).

This clone was seen a single time. The J gene is TRBJ1-2, the V gene TRBV18, with 7 bases that match TRBD1. Germline loops: CDR1 KGHSH, CDR2 LQKENI. The trim removed 2 bases at V and 5 bases at J, leaving 8 bases unmatched. The CDR3 totals 15 residues. CDR3 in DNA: TGTGCCAGCTCACCAGGCCGGGACAGCCTTTATGGCTACACCTTC. Protein sequence: CASSPGRDSLYGYTF.

V usage is TRBV5-1 and J usage is TRBJ1-6; D is undetermined. The CDR3 loop spans 14 amino acids. V gave up 1 base and J gave up 1 base, with 3 bases separating them. Germline lookup yields CDR1 SGHRS and CDR2 YFSETQ. As DNA, the CDR3 is TGCGCCAGCAGCTTGTTATCCTATAATTCACCCCTCCACTTT. It is translated as CASSLLSYNSPLHF.

The rearrangement links TRBV3-1 (or the pseudogene TRBV3-2) to TRBJ2-7; D is perhaps TRBD1 (5 bases). This CDR3 comprises 12 residues. The germline gives CDR1 LGHDT, CDR2 YNNKEL (reference sequence). V was clipped by 4 bases and J by 5 bases, with 9 bases between them. In DNA, the CDR3 is TGTGCCAGCAGCCCAGGGCCCCACGAGCAGTACTTC. Translating it yields CASSPGPHEQYF.

The CDR3 DNA is TGTGCCAGCAGACCGACAGGGGACTGGGAAAAACTGTTTTTT. Protein sequence: CASRPTGDWEKLFF. The V call is TRBV7-9, the J call TRBJ1-4; 8 bases align to TRBD1. The CDR3 spans 14 residues. Trimming took 6 bases from V and 8 from J; bases not matched to a gene: 8. The germline V gene encodes CDR1 SEHNR and CDR2 FQNEAQ (reference sequence).

This chain uses TRBV2 with TRBJ1-5; 7 bases align to TRBD1. The J segment lost 7 bases and the V segment lost 6 bases, leaving 6 bases of the junction unmatched. The CDR3 is 13 amino acids. The germline V gene encodes CDR1 SNHLY and CDR2 FYNNEI. The CDR3 loop reads CASRAGGNQPQHF. In DNA form, the CDR3 reads TGTGCCAGCAGGGCAGGGGGTAACCAGCCCCAGCATTTT.

The rearrangement uses TRBV5-8 and TRBJ2-7; 10 nucleotides match TRBD2. Trimming cost V 4 bases and J 0 bases; bases outside gene matches: 7. Germline CDR1 SGHTS, CDR2 YDEGEE. The CDR3 extends over 16 amino acids. For the CDR3, the DNA is TGTGCCAGCAGCGCACCGGGACTAGCGCGCTCCTACGAGCAGTACTTC. It yields the protein CASSAPGLARSYEQYF.

The chain is built from TRBV3-1 (or the pseudogene TRBV3-2) and TRBJ2-5; no reliable D call. CDR3 length: 12 amino acids. V gave up 3 bases and J gave up 3 bases, with 5 bases separating them. In germline, CDR1 is LGHDT, CDR2 YNNKEL (reference sequence). The CDR3 DNA reads TGTGCCAGCAGCCATAGAAAAGAGACCCAGTACTTC. This codes for CASSHRKETQYF.